Below, 16 T cell receptor beta chains from the same sample are listed, as sequenced in a study of neoadjuvant nivolumab and ipilimumab in lung cancer (dated by TCRdb to 2019 to 2021). To prepare the library, the immunoSEQ multiplex PCR assay was applied. What TCRdb holds here is the immuneACCESS table cut down to in-frame rearrangements. Part of the clones is not present; checked against another copy, under half of the missing clones reflect an unresolved V gene, and the others are unexplained. The sample table shows roughly 28,000 clones, and approximately 80% are seen once. 15% to 20% of the sample is in the top ten clones. The label giving this sample's time point can be read as: at surgical resection after neoadjuvant nivolumab +/- ipilimumab. Sequenced material: tumor tissue, taken after neoadjuvant nivolumab, alone or with ipilimumab, at or shortly before surgery. These receptors all stem from an adult with non-small cell lung cancer.

This clone was counted a single time. In DNA, the CDR3 is TGTGCCAGCAGCGTATCCCCGCAGCCGGAGACCCAGTACTTC. Its translation: CASSVSPQPETQYF. The chain employs TRBV9 and TRBJ2-5; D remains ambiguous. Trimming pared 1 base from V and 5 bases from J, leaving 12 bases between. Germline-derived CDR1 and CDR2 are SGDLS and YYNGEE. The length of the CDR3 is 14 residues.

This rearrangement joins TRBV4-2 to TRBJ2-5; D unclear. This CDR3 comprises 13 residues. The V end lost 0 bases, the J end lost 5 bases, and 7 bases lay between the germline ends. The germline CDR1 and CDR2 sequences are LGHNA and YNFKEQ. The CDR3 loop is CASSQDLWETQYF. CDR3 nucleotides: TGTGCCAGCAGCCAAGATCTATGGGAGACCCAGTACTTC.

The chain is built from TRBV7-9 and TRBJ1-4; D perhaps matches TRBD1 (5 bases). CDR1 and CDR2 from the germline V gene are SEHNR and FQNEAQ (reference sequence). Trimming took off 7 bases at V and 6 bases at J, with 15 bases between the two ends. The CDR3 extends over 14 amino acids. In DNA form, the CDR3 reads TGTGCCAGCAACCTTCAAGGGGTGGATGAAAAACTGTTTTTT. Its translation: CASNLQGVDEKLFF.

V is TRBV6-5 and J is TRBJ1-2, with TRBD1 as a possible D gene (5 bases). The ends were cut back, 6 bases at V and 6 bases at J, with 14 bases in the middle. The germline CDR1 and CDR2 sequences are MNHEY and SVGAGI. CDR3 size: 13 residues. CDR3 amino acids: CASSLGHLDGYTF. DNA for the CDR3: TGTGCCAGCAGCCTCGGACACCTGGATGGCTACACCTTC.

The V call is TRBV5-1, the J call TRBJ2-3; D might be TRBD1 (6 bases). The CDR3 runs to 12 residues. CDR1 and CDR2 from the germline V gene are SGHRS and YFSETQ. The V gene lost 2 bases and the J gene lost 6 bases, with 7 bases spanning the gap. CDR3 region: CASSFQGDTQYF. For the CDR3, the DNA is TGCGCCAGCAGCTTCCAGGGGGATACGCAGTATTTT.

The chain links TRBV6-5 to TRBJ2-5; possible D gene TRBD2, 6 bases. The CDR3 spans 12 residues. Germline V CDR1 and CDR2: MNHEY, SVGAGI. V dropped 4 bases and J dropped 6 bases, with 9 bases sitting between them. Here the CDR3 reads CASSSSAKTQYF. The CDR3 DNA follows: TGTGCCAGCAGTTCTAGCGCTAAGACCCAGTACTTC.

The chain employs TRBV7-9 and TRBJ1-1; no firm D call. The CDR3 consists of 12 residues. V was shortened by 5 bases and J by 11 bases, with 15 bases between the two germline ends. CDR1 and CDR2 from the germline V gene are SEHNR and FQNEAQ (reference sequence). The CDR3 DNA reads as TGTGCCAGCAGCCGGCCAGCAGAGAACGCTTTCTTT. This gives the protein CASSRPAENAFF.

The chain links TRBV4-3 to TRBJ2-1, with 11 nucleotides matching TRBD2. The CDR3 covers 15 residues. V gave up 0 bases and J gave up 7 bases; unmatched junction bases: 2. The germline gives CDR1 LGHNA, CDR2 YSLEER. The CDR3 DNA reads TGCGCCAGCAGCCAAGAGTCTAGCGGGGGGAATGAGCAGTTCTTC. Encoded protein: CASSQESSGGNEQFF.

In regard to this clone: At one of its ends the junction is not consistent with the germline gene, which may arise from a read error. The chain combines TRBV7-7 with TRBJ2-5, with D maybe TRBD2 (5 bases). The germline V gene has CDR1 SSHAT and CDR2 FNYEAQ (reference sequence). The CDR3 is 15 residues long. Here the CDR3 DNA reads TGTGCTAGCAGCCCCTCGGCGGGCGTACAAGAGACCCAGTACTTC. Translation gives CASSPSAGVQETQYF.

This chain connects TRBV18 to TRBJ2-4; 9 nucleotides align to TRBD1. CDR1 is KGHSH, CDR2 LQKENI, per germline. Unmatched junction bases numbered 0, after V lost 1 base and J lost 5 bases. The CDR3 contains 14 residues. The CDR3 loop is CASSPRTGENIQYF. CDR3 coding DNA: TGTGCCAGCTCACCACGGACAGGGGAAAACATTCAGTACTTC.

The rearrangement uses TRBV7-2 and TRBJ2-1; maybe TRBD2 (5 bases). The CDR3 consists of 15 residues. Germline assignment: CDR1 SGHTA and CDR2 FQGNSA. The V and J ends lost 1 base and 5 bases respectively, with 12 bases between them. In nucleotides, the CDR3 is TGTGCCAGCAGCTTAGACTCCGGGGTTCACAATGAGCAGTTCTTC. This translates into CASSLDSGVHNEQFF.

This clone was seen only once. V and J are TRBV11-2 and TRBJ1-2; perhaps TRBD1 as D (5 bases). The germline V gene has CDR1 SGHAT and CDR2 FQNNGV. The V gene lost 1 base and the J gene lost 4 bases, with 10 bases spanning the gap. CDR3 length: 14 amino acids. The DNA for the CDR3 is TGTGCCAGCAGCTTAGTAGCAGGGTCCTATGGCTACACCTTC. This gives the protein CASSLVAGSYGYTF.

The rearrangement joins TRBV14 to TRBJ2-6; D is unclear. Trimming pared 3 bases from V and 0 bases from J, leaving 6 bases between. CDR3 length: 15 amino acids. CDR1 and CDR2 from the germline V gene are SGHDN and FVKESK. The CDR3, as DNA: TGTGCCAGCAGCCATTGGATCTCTGGGGCCAACGTCCTGACTTTC. Translation: CASSHWISGANVLTF. Variable domain in full (rest from reference TRBV14 and TRBJ2-6): EAGVTQFPSHSVIEKGQTVTLRCDPISGHDNLYWYRRVMGKEIKFLLHFVKESKQDESGMPNNRFLAERTGGTYSTLKVQPAELEDSGVYFCASSHWISGANVLTFGAGSRLTVL.

This clone has a handful of counts. V is TRBV30 and J is TRBJ1-2, with TRBD1 matching 8 bases. The J segment lost 3 bases and the V segment lost 2 bases, leaving 8 bases of the junction unmatched. The germline gives CDR1 GTSNPN, CDR2 SVGIG (reference sequence). This CDR3 has 15 amino acids. The CDR3: CAWSPGAGGHYGYTF. CDR3 nucleotide sequence: TGTGCCTGGAGTCCAGGGGCAGGGGGCCACTATGGCTACACCTTC.

This clone was seen more than once but under ten times. The rearrangement uses TRBV5-1 and TRBJ1-1, with D possibly being TRBD1 (5 bases). The CDR3 consists of 13 residues. Germline assignment: CDR1 SGHRS and CDR2 YFSETQ. Trimming removed 4 bases at V and 3 bases at J, with 10 bases between. As DNA, the CDR3 is TGCGCCAGCAGCGACATGGGGGACACTGAAGCTTTCTTT. Translation gives CASSDMGDTEAFF.

Here the CDR3 reads CASMTSGGNNEQFF. The CDR3 region has the DNA TGTGCCAGTATGACTAGCGGGGGGAACAATGAGCAGTTCTTC. The chain has TRBV2 and TRBJ2-1; 13 nucleotides agree with TRBD2. The length of the CDR3 is 14 residues. V shed 9 bases and J 5 bases; nucleotides not matched to a gene: 4. The V gene's germline CDR1 is SNHLY and CDR2 FYNNEI. Using reference TRBV2 and TRBJ2-1 for the parts outside the CDR3, the full variable domain is EPEVTQTPSHQVTQMGQEVILRCVPISNHLYFYWYRQILGQKVEFLVSFYNNEISEKSEIFDDQFSVERPDGSNFTLKIRSTKLEDSAMYFCASMTSGGNNEQFFGPGTRLTVL.